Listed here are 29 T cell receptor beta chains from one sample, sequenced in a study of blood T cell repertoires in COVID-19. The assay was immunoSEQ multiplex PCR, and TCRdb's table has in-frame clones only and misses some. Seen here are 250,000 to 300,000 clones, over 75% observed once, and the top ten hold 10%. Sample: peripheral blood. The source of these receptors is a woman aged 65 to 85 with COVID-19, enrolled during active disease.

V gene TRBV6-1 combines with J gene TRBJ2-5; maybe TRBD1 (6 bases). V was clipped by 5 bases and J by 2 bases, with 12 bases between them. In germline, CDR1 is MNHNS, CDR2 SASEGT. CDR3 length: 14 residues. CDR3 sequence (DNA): TGTGCCAGCAGTCACCGACAGGTACAAGAGACCCAGTACTTC. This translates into CASSHRQVQETQYF.

CDR3 residues: CASSDRRVADTQYF. The CDR3 DNA is TGTGCCAGCAGTGATCGCAGGGTCGCAGATACGCAGTATTTT. The rearrangement uses TRBV2 and TRBJ2-3; a weak D match, TRBD1 (5 bases). Trimming shortened V by 3 bases and J by 4 bases, and 11 bases separated the two germline ends. CDR3 size: 14 residues. Germline-derived CDR1 and CDR2 are SNHLY and FYNNEI.

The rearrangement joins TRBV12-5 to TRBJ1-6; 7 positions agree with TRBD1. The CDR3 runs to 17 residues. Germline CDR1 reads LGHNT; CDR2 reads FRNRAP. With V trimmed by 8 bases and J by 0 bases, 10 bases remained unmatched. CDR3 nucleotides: TGTGCTAGTTCAGGGGGAACTTTGAGCTCCTATAATTCACCCCTCCACTTT. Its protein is CASSGGTLSSYNSPLHF.

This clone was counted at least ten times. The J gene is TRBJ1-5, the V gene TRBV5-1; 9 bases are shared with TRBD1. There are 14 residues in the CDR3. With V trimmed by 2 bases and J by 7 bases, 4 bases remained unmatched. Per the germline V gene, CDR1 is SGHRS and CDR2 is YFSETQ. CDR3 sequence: CASSFGQGMQPQHF. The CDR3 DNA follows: TGCGCCAGCAGCTTCGGACAGGGGATGCAGCCCCAGCATTTT.

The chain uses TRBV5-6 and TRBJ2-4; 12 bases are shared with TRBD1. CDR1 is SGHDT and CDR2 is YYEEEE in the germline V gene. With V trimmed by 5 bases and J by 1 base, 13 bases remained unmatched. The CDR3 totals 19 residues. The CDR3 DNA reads TGTGCCAGCAGTCCCGGGACAGGGGGCTTTGACTTGGCCAAAAACATTCAGTACTTC. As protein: CASSPGTGGFDLAKNIQYF.

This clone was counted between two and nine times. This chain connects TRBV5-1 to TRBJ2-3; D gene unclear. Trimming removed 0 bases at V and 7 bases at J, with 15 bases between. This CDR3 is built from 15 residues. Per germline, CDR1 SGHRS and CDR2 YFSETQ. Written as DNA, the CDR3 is TGCGCCAGCAGCTTGGCCGGGTTCCGGTATAATACGCAGTATTTT. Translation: CASSLAGFRYNTQYF. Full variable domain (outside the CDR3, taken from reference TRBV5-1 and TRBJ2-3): KAGVTQTPRYLIKTRGQQVTLSCSPISGHRSVSWYQQTPGQGLQFLFEYFSETQRNKGNFPGRFSGRQFSNSRSEMNVSTLELGDSALYLCASSLAGFRYNTQYFGPGTRLTVL.

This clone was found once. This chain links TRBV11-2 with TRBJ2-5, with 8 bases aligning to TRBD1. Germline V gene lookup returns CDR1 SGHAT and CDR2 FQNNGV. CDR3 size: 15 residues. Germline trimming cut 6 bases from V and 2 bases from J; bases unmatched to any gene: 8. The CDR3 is CASSPQGTGQETQYF. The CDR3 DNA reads TGTGCCAGCAGTCCACAGGGGACAGGTCAAGAGACCCAGTACTTC.

CDR3 sequence: CATSDRTGGSETQYF. DNA for the CDR3: TGTGCCACCAGTGATCGGACAGGGGGGTCGGAGACCCAGTACTTC. V and J are TRBV24-1 and TRBJ2-5; 10 nucleotides align to TRBD1. V trimming: 3 bases; J trimming: 5 bases; junction bases outside the gene matches: 5. Germline-derived CDR1 and CDR2 are KGHDR and SFDVKD. The CDR3 consists of 15 residues.

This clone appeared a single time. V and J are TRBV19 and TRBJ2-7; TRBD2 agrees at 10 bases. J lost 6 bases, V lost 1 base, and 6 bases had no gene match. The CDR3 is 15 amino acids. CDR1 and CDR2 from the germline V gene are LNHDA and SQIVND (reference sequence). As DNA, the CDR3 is TGTGCCAGTAGTATAGGTGCTAGCGGGAGAGGCGAGCAGTACTTC. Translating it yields CASSIGASGRGEQYF.

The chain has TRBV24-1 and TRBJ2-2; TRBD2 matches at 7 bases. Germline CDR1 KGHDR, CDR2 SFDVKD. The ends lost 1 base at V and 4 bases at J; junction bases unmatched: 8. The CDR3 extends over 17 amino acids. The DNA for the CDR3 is TGTGCCACCAGTGATTTTGGACTAGGCCAAATCACCGGGGAGCTGTTTTTT. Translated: CATSDFGLGQITGELFF.

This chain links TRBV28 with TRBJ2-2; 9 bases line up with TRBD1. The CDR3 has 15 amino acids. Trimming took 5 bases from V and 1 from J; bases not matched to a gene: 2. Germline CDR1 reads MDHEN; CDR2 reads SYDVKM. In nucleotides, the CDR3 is TGTGCCAGCAGTAGGACAGGGGTGAACACCGGGGAGCTGTTTTTT. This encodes CASSRTGVNTGELFF.

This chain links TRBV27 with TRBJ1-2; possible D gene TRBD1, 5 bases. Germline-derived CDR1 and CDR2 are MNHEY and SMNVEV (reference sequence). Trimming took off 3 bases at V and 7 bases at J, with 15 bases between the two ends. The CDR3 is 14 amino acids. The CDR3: CASSFAGPEFGYTF. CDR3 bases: TGTGCCAGCAGTTTTGCGGGGCCGGAGTTTGGCTACACCTTC.

The CDR3 loop reads CASTVAGNSPLHF. For the CDR3, the DNA is TGTGCCAGCACCGTCGCAGGAAATTCACCCCTCCACTTT. V usage is TRBV6-5 and J usage is TRBJ1-6; no firm D call. CDR1 and CDR2 (germline): MNHEY, SVGAGI. V was shortened by 7 bases and J by 7 bases, with 11 bases between the two germline ends. The CDR3 consists of 13 residues.

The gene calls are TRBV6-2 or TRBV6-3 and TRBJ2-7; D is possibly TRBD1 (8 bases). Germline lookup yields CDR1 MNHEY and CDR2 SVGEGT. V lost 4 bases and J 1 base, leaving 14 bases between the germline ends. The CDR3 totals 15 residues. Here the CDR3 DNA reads TGTGCCAGCAGTTGGGGGGGGACAGGATCCTACGAGCAGTACTTC. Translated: CASSWGGTGSYEQYF.

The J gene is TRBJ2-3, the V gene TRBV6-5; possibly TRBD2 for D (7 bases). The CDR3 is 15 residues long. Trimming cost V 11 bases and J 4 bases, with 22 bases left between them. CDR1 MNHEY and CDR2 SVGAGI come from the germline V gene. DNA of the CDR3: TGTGCCGTCCGAAGGGGGGGAACGGGCGCAGATACGCAGTATTTT. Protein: CAVRRGGTGADTQYF.

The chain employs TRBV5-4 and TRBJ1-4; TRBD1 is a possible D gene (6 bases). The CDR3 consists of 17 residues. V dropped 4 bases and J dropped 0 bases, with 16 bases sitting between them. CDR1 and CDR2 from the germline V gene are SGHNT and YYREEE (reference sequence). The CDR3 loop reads CASSPDRTFATNEKLFF. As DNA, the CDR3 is TGTGCCAGCAGCCCCGACAGGACTTTTGCAACTAATGAAAAACTGTTTTTT. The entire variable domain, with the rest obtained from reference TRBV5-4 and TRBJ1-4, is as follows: ETGVTQSPTHLIKTRGQQVTLRCSSQSGHNTVSWYQQALGQGPQFIFQYYREEENGRGNFPPRFSGLQFPNYSSELNVNALELDDSALYLCASSPDRTFATNEKLFFGSGTQLSVL.

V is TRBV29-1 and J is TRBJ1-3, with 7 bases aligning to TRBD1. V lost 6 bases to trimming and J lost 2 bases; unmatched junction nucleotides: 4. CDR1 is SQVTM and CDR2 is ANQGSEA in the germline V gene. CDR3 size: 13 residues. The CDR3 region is CSVGQLAGNTIYF. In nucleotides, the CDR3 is TGCAGCGTGGGACAGTTGGCTGGAAACACCATATATTTT.

CDR3 amino acids: CASSRGVGYTF. The CDR3, as DNA: TGTGCCAGCAGTAGGGGTGTTGGCTACACCTTC. The rearrangement uses TRBV11-2 and TRBJ1-2, with a possible D match to TRBD1 (5 bases). The CDR3 is made up of 11 amino acids. The germline V and J ends were trimmed by 6 bases and 7 bases, with 9 bases remaining between them. Germline CDR1 is SGHAT and CDR2 is FQNNGV. Together with reference TRBV11-2 and TRBJ1-2, the CDR3 gives the full variable domain: EAGVAQSPRYKIIEKRQSVAFWCNPISGHATLYWYQQILGQGPKLLIQFQNNGVVDDSQLPKDRFSAERLKGVDSTLKIQPAKLEDSAVYLCASSRGVGYTFGSGTRLTVV.

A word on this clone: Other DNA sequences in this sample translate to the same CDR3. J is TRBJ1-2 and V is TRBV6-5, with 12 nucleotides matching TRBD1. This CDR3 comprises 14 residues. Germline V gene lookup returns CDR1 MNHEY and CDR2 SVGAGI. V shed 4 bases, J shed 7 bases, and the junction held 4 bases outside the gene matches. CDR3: CASSSGQGASGYTF. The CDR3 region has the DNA TGTGCCAGCAGTTCGGGACAGGGGGCGAGTGGCTACACCTTC.

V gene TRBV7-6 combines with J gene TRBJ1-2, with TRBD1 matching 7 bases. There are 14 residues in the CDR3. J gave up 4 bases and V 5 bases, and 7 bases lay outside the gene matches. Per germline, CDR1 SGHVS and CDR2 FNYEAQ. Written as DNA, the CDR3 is TGTGCCAGCAGCCCCTCGACAGGGACCTATGGCTACACCTTC. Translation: CASSPSTGTYGYTF. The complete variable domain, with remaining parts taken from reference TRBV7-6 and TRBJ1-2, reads GAGVSQSPRYKVTKRGQDVALRCDPISGHVSLYWYRQALGQGPEFLTYFNYEAQQDKSGLPNDRFSAERPEGSISTLTIQRTEQRDSAMYRCASSPSTGTYGYTFGSGTRLTVV.

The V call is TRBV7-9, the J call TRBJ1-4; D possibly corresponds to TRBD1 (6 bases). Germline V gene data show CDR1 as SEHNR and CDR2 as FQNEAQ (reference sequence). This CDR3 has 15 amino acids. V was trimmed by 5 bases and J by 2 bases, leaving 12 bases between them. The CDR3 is CASSPDRITNEKLFF. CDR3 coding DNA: TGTGCCAGCAGCCCTGACAGGATCACTAATGAAAAACTGTTTTTT.

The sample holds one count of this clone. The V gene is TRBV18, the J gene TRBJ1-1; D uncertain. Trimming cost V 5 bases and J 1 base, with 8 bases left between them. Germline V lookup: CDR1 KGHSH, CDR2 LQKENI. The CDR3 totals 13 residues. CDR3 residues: CASSTGSNTEAFF. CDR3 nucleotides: TGTGCCAGCTCAACGGGATCGAACACTGAAGCTTTCTTT.

Here the CDR3 DNA reads TGTGCCAGCAGCCCCCGAACTAATGAAAAACTGTTTTTT. Translating gives CASSPRTNEKLFF. The rearrangement joins TRBV11-2 to TRBJ1-4, with D unresolved. The V and J ends lost 5 bases and 1 base respectively, with 5 bases between them. The CDR3 is 13 residues long. Germline-derived CDR1 and CDR2 are SGHAT and FQNNGV.

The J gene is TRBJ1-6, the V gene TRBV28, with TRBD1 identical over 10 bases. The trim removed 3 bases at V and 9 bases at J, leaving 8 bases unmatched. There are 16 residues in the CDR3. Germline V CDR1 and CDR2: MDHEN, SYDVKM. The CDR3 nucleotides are TGTGCCAGCAGTTTCCGGATGGGACAGGGGCCTTCACCCCTCCACTTT. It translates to CASSFRMGQGPSPLHF. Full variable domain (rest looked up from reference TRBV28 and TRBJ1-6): DVKVTQSSRYLVKRTGEKVFLECVQDMDHENMFWYRQDPGLGLRLIYFSYDVKMKEKGDIPEGYSVSREKKERFSLILESASTNQTSMYLCASSFRMGQGPSPLHFGNGTRLTVT.

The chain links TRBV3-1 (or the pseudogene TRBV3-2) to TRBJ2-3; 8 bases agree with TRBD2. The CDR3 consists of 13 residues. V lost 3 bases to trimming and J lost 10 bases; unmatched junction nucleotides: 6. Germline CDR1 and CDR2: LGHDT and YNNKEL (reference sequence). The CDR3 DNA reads TGTGCCAGCAGCCAGAGTAGCGGGGTCCCGCAGTATTTT. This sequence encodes CASSQSSGVPQYF.

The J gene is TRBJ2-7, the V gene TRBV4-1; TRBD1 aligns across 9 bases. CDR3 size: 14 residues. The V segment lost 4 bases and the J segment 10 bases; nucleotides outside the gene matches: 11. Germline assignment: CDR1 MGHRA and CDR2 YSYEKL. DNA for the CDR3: TGCGCCAGCAGCCGAGGGACAGGGTTAAATTTTCAGTACTTC. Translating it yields CASSRGTGLNFQYF.

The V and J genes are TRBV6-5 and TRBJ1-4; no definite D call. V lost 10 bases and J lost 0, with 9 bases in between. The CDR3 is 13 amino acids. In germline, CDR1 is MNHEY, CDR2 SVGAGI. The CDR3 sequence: CATHGSTNEKLFF. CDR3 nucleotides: TGTGCCACCCACGGTTCAACTAATGAAAAACTGTTTTTT.

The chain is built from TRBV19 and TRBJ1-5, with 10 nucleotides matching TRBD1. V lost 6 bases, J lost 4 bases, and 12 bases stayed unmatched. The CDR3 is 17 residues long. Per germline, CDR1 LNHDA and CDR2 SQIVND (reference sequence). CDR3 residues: CASRGRTGGVRNQPQHF. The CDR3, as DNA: TGTGCCAGTAGGGGTAGGACAGGGGGAGTAAGGAATCAGCCCCAGCATTTT.

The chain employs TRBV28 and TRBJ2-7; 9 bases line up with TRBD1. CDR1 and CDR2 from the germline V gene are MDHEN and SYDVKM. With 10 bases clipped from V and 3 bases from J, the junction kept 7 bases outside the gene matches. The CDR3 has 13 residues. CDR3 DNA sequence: TGTGCCATCAGGACAGGGGTAGACTACGAGCAGTACTTC. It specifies CAIRTGVDYEQYF.